The rows below give T cell receptor beta chains drawn from one sample of a study of cytomegalovirus exposure and HLA in healthy donors. Profiled with immunoSEQ multiplex PCR; TCRdb holds only in-frame clones, not every one. The sample lists some 190,000 clones, 75% to 90% occurring once. The sequenced material came from PBMCs. The receptor source for this set is a woman aged 25-40 years in good health and CMV-seronegative. The CDR3 runs from the conserved cysteine through the conserved F or W. Fields, in order: D gene, J gene, V gene, clone size, CDR3 DNA, CDR3 protein. A D gene is named only where the DNA matches it firmly. Some rows mark clone size as missing; the rest say once, few, many or name a class of expanded clone.

>TRBD1|TRBJ2-7|TRBV19|NA
TGTGCCAGTAGTACGACAGGGGGGAAAAACGAGCAGTACTTC
CASSTTGGKNEQYF
>TRBD1|TRBJ1-5|TRBV11-2|NA
TGTGCCAGCAGCTCCATGACAGGGGGCAATCAGCCCCAGCATTTT
CASSSMTGGNQPQHF
>TRBD1|TRBJ1-1|TRBV5-4|NA
TGTGCCAGCAGCTTCCGGGACAGGGCATCGGCTGAAGCTTTCTTT
CASSFRDRASAEAFF
>TRBD2|TRBJ2-7|TRBV6-1|NA
TGTGCCAGCAGTCTCCGACTAGCGGGAGAGTACGAGCAGTACTTC
CASSLRLAGEYEQYF
>NA|TRBJ2-3|TRBV9|NA
TGTGCCAGCAGCGTAATTCCTAGCGCATCAGATACGCAGTATTTT
CASSVIPSASDTQYF
>NA|TRBJ2-3|TRBV5-1|few
TGCGCCAGCAGGCCCTCTGGGAGCGGAACGACAGATACGCAGTATTTT
CASRPSGSGTTDTQYF
>TRBD1|TRBJ2-7|TRBV19|NA
TGTGCCAGTAGTTCCGTAACGGGGACAGTACGCTACGAGCAGTACTTC
CASSSVTGTVRYEQYF
>NA|TRBJ2-2|TRBV27|few
TGTGCCAGCAGTTTTAGTGGTACGGGGAACACCGGGGAGCTGTTTTTT
CASSFSGTGNTGELFF
>NA|TRBJ1-2|TRBV11-1|once
TGTGCCAGCAGTAGTGACAGAAACTATGGCTACACCTTC
CASSSDRNYGYTF
>NA|TRBJ2-3|TRBV6-6|NA
TGTGCCAGCAGTCCTAGACAGGGGAGGGCAGATACGCAGTATTTT
CASSPRQGRADTQYF
>TRBD2|TRBJ2-3|TRBV7-9|NA
TGTGCCAGCAGCTTACGACTAGCGGGTACAGATACGCAGTATTTT
CASSLRLAGTDTQYF
>NA|TRBJ1-4|TRBV28|NA
TGTGCCAGCAGTTTAGAATCCGGTGAAAAACTGTTTTTT
CASSLESGEKLFF
>NA|TRBJ1-1|TRBV5-1|few
TGCGCCAGCAGCTTGGACAGGGCCAACACTGAAGCTTTCTTT
CASSLDRANTEAFF
>NA|TRBJ2-2|TRBV6-1|NA
TGTGCCAGCAGTGAAATTACAGGGTCCGGCACCGGGGAGCTGTTTTTT
CASSEITGSGTGELFF
>TRBD1|TRBJ2-1|TRBV7-9|few
TGTGCCGCCGGGGACAGGGGCGGGAATGAGCAGTTCTTC
CAAGDRGGNEQFF
>TRBD2|TRBJ2-7|TRBV28|once
TGTGCCAGCAGTAAAAGCGGGGGGGCCGCCCACGAGCAGTACTTC
CASSKSGGAAHEQYF
>NA|TRBJ2-1|TRBV18|NA
TGTGCCAGCTCACCAAACACATATTCAACCTACAATGAGCAGTTCTTC
CASSPNTYSTYNEQFF
>TRBD1|TRBJ1-2|TRBV6-1|NA
TGTGCCAGCAGCATGGGACAGAGCTATGGCTACACCTTC
CASSMGQSYGYTF
>TRBD2|TRBJ2-1|TRBV6-1|NA
TGTGCCAGCAGTGAAACGGCGGGAGGCCTTGGCAACAATGAGCAGTTCTTC
CASSETAGGLGNNEQFF
>NA|TRBJ2-1|TRBV5-1|NA
TGCGCCAGCAGCTTGGCCGGAGGAATTAGCTACAATGAGCAGTTCTTC
CASSLAGGISYNEQFF
>TRBD2|TRBJ2-7|TRBV2|NA
TGTGCCAGCAGTGACCGGCTAGCGGGACTAGGGGAGCAGTACTTC
CASSDRLAGLGEQYF
>TRBD2|TRBJ2-1|TRBV11-2|NA
TGTGCCAGCAGGCGGGGGGGCAATGAGCAGTTCTTC
CASRRGGNEQFF
>TRBD2|TRBJ2-1|TRBV11-1|NA
TGTGCCAGCAGCTCAGTAGCGGGATTGCCCTACAATGAGCAGTTCTTC
CASSSVAGLPYNEQFF
>NA|TRBJ1-1|TRBV28|NA
TGCGCCAGCAGTTACACGCGGGAAGCTTTCTTT
CASSYTREAFF
>NA|TRBJ2-5|TRBV7-8|NA
TGTGCCAGCAGCCTAGACTACTCGGGGTCCCAGTACTTC
CASSLDYSGSQYF
>NA|TRBJ1-5|TRBV6-1|NA
TGTGCCAGCAGTGAAGCCGGGGTAGAGGATCAGCCCCAGCATTTT
CASSEAGVEDQPQHF
>NA|TRBJ2-2|TRBV28|once
TGTGCCAGCAGTGCCATAAAATCAGGGCTTGGGGAGCTGTTTTTT
CASSAIKSGLGELFF
>NA|TRBJ1-2|TRBV19|NA
TGTGCCAGTAGTGGGGAGACCCGCCGGTTCTATGGCTACACCTTC
CASSGETRRFYGYTF
>NA|TRBJ2-3|TRBV19|few
TGTGCCAGTAGTATAGGGTCCTCGGGATTTGATACGCAGTATTTT
CASSIGSSGFDTQYF
>NA|TRBJ1-1|TRBV19|NA
TGTGCCAGTAGTATCAGGGGCGCTAACACTGAAGCTTTCTTT
CASSIRGANTEAFF
>NA|TRBJ1-2|TRBV2|NA
TGTGCCAGCAGTGAAAACCTCGGGGATGGCTACACCTTC
CASSENLGDGYTF
>TRBD1|TRBJ1-5|TRBV7-8|NA
TGTGCCAGCAGCTTTCAGGGGGGCCAGCCCCAGCATTTT
CASSFQGGQPQHF
>NA|TRBJ2-3|TRBV9|NA
TGTGCCAGCAGCCCCCAGCCCCTAGGCACAGATACGCAGTATTTT
CASSPQPLGTDTQYF
>NA|TRBJ1-5|TRBV19|few
TGTGCCAGTAAGAAAGGACAGCATGATAGCAATCAGCCCCAGCATTTT
CASKKGQHDSNQPQHF
>NA|TRBJ2-7|TRBV7-3|NA
TGTGCCAGCAGCCTACAGGCTAGCTCCTACGAGCAGTACTTC
CASSLQASSYEQYF
>NA|TRBJ2-7|TRBV19|NA
TGTGCCAGTAGTACCCGACTGGATAGCGAGCAGTACTTC
CASSTRLDSEQYF
>NA|TRBJ1-1|TRBV2|NA
TGTGCCAGCAGGCTCGACAAGAACACTGAAGCTTTCTTT
CASRLDKNTEAFF
>NA|TRBJ1-2|TRBV20-1|NA
TGCAGTGCTAGACGGGGCTATGGCTACACCTTC
CSARRGYGYTF
>NA|TRBJ2-7|TRBV28|NA
TGTGCCAGCAGTCCCCATGACCGAGGGGGGCAGTACTTC
CASSPHDRGGQYF
>TRBD2|TRBJ2-3|TRBV5-1|few
TGCGCCAGCAGCATCCAGACTAGCGCCGGTGATACGCAGTATTTT
CASSIQTSAGDTQYF
>TRBD1|TRBJ2-7|TRBV4-1|NA
TGCGCCAGCAGCGACCAGACCGGGACAGGGTCCTACGAGCAGTACTTC
CASSDQTGTGSYEQYF
>TRBD1|TRBJ2-1|TRBV5-1|NA
TGCGCCAGCAGCCTCATAGGGGGCTATGAGGTCAATGAGCAGTTCTTC
CASSLIGGYEVNEQFF
>NA|TRBJ2-2|TRBV5-1|NA
TGCGCCAGCAGCACCGGACAGCGTCCGAACACCGGGGAGCTGTTTTTT
CASSTGQRPNTGELFF
>TRBD1|TRBJ1-1|TRBV13|NA
TGTGCCAGCAGCATCCTCCGAACAGGGGGCCGAACTGAAGCTTTCTTT
CASSILRTGGRTEAFF
>NA|TRBJ1-5|TRBV7-6|NA
TGTGCCAGCAGCTTAGGCAGAAATCAGCCCCAGCATTTT
CASSLGRNQPQHF
>NA|TRBJ2-1|TRBV6-1|NA
TGTGCCAGTTCGGGGGGCACTGAGCAGTTCTTC
CASSGGTEQFF
>NA|TRBJ1-5|TRBV28|few
TGTGCCAGCAGTTCAGGGGTCGGCAGCAATCAGCCCCAGCATTTT
CASSSGVGSNQPQHF
>TRBD1|TRBJ2-5|TRBV10-2|NA
TGCGCCAGCAGTGACCTGGGGACAGGGAGGAAGACCCAGTACTTC
CASSDLGTGRKTQYF
>NA|TRBJ2-2|TRBV6-6|NA
TGTGCCAGCAGTCTAGTCCTGGAGGACACCGGGGAGCTGTTTTTT
CASSLVLEDTGELFF
>NA|TRBJ1-1|TRBV27|NA
TGTGCCAGCAGAGCAAAAGGCGGCACTGAAGCTTTCTTT
CASRAKGGTEAFF